Listed below are T cell receptor beta chains from one sample, sequenced in a study of T cell changes during pregnancy in multiple sclerosis. Profiling relied on immunoSEQ multiplex PCR, and the TCRdb table lists in-frame clones only, not all of them. Of more than 80,000 clones in the sample, more than 90% were seen once. The specimen comprised peripheral blood, sampled in the first trimester of pregnancy. These receptors came from a female donor with multiple sclerosis, enrolled in a pregnancy study. Both conserved end residues are part of each CDR3. A D gene is named only where the DNA matches it firmly. Size tells how often a clone was seen (once, few, many) or the class of an expanded clone, and some rows leave it out.

D gene,V gene,clone size,J gene,CDR3 DNA,CDR3 protein
-,TRBV6-5,-,TRBJ2-7,TGTGCCAGCAGCCAAACGCTAGCCCAGATGAACGAGCAGTACTTC,CASSQTLAQMNEQYF
-,TRBV7-6,few,TRBJ2-7,TGTGCCAGCAGCCCAAGCGGCTACGAGCAGTACTTC,CASSPSGYEQYF
-,TRBV21-1,-,TRBJ2-4,TGTGCCAGCAGCACAGGGGGCCAGAAAAACATTCAGTACTTC,CASSTGGQKNIQYF
-,TRBV7-9,-,TRBJ2-7,TGTGCCAGCAGCTCAGATCGCACCCCGTACTACGAGCAGTACTTC,CASSSDRTPYYEQYF
-,TRBV9,-,TRBJ1-1,TGTGCCAGCAGCGTCGATCCGTTGGGGGGCACTGAAGCTTTCTTT,CASSVDPLGGTEAFF
-,TRBV6-5,-,TRBJ1-2,TGTGCCAGCAGTATTCAGGGAGGGGGTTCCAGGGGCTACACCTTC,CASSIQGGGSRGYTF
TRBD1,TRBV10-3,-,TRBJ2-1,TGTGCCATCAGCATGGAGCCGGGACAGGGAATAAATGAGCAGTTCTTC,CAISMEPGQGINEQFF
TRBD1,TRBV10-2,-,TRBJ2-7,TGCGCCAGCAGTGCGGGACAGGGGGCTTACGAGCAGTACTTC,CASSAGQGAYEQYF
-,TRBV19,-,TRBJ2-1,TGTGCCAGTAGTTTGGACGGGAGCTCCTACAATGAGCAGTTCTTC,CASSLDGSSYNEQFF
TRBD1,TRBV13,-,TRBJ1-2,TGTGCCAGCAGCCTCGCATTCCAGGGGGCCCGCTATGGCTACACCTTC,CASSLAFQGARYGYTF
TRBD2,TRBV4-1,-,TRBJ2-3,TGCGCCAGCAGCCAACCCGGACTAGCGGGAGGTAGAAATACGCAGTATTTT,CASSQPGLAGGRNTQYF
-,TRBV18,few,TRBJ2-2,TGTGCCAGCTCAGTGTGGCTCGGGAACGGCGGGGAGCTGTTTTTT,CASSVWLGNGGELFF
TRBD2,TRBV2,-,TRBJ2-7,TGTGCCAGCAGGGCGGGAGGCTCCTACGAGCAGTACTTC,CASRAGGSYEQYF
TRBD2,TRBV6-5,-,TRBJ2-1,TGTGCCAGCAGTTTTGCGGGAGGAGGGGGTGAGCAGTTCTTC,CASSFAGGGGEQFF
TRBD1,TRBV2,few,TRBJ2-7,TGTGCCAGCCGGGACAGATACTACGAGCAGTACTTC,CASRDRYYEQYF
TRBD1,TRBV27,-,TRBJ1-1,TGTGCCAGCAGTTTAAACAGGGGGGACACTGAAGCTTTCTTT,CASSLNRGDTEAFF
-,TRBV6-6,-,TRBJ1-3,TGTGCCAGCAGTTACGGGACTTATCGCTCTGGAAACACCATATATTTT,CASSYGTYRSGNTIYF
-,TRBV7-8,once,TRBJ2-3,TGTGCCAGCAGCCTAGAATCAGGGTATGGAGATACGCAGTATTTT,CASSLESGYGDTQYF
TRBD2,TRBV7-6,-,TRBJ2-3,TGTGCCAGCAGCGCCAGGACTAGCGGGAGTGGCACAGATACGCAGTATTTT,CASSARTSGSGTDTQYF
TRBD1,TRBV5-1,-,TRBJ1-3,TGCGCCAGCAGCTGGGGGGACAGGTCAAGCTCTGGAAACACCATATATTTT,CASSWGDRSSSGNTIYF
TRBD2,TRBV2,-,TRBJ2-3,TGTGCCAGCAGTGAGTCTAGCGGGAGCCGGTCGGGGCAGTATTTT,CASSESSGSRSGQYF
-,TRBV19,once,TRBJ1-5,TGTGCCAGTAGTATAGGTGGGGAGACCTTTGGCAATCAGCCCCAGCATTTT,CASSIGGETFGNQPQHF
-,TRBV5-6,-,TRBJ2-3,TGTGCCAGCAGCTTGGACAGAGTTACGCAGTATTTT,CASSLDRVTQYF
-,TRBV4-2,-,TRBJ1-2,TGTGCCAGCAGCCAAGGAGGGTCGGACCGCGGCTACACCTTC,CASSQGGSDRGYTF
TRBD1,TRBV7-9,-,TRBJ2-1,TGTGCCAGCAGCCTAGGGACAGGAGCCTTCTACAATGAGCAGTTCTTC,CASSLGTGAFYNEQFF
-,TRBV6-6,-,TRBJ1-2,TGTGCCAGCACGGTTCAGGGTCTAGGGGGCTACACCTTC,CASTVQGLGGYTF
-,TRBV9,-,TRBJ2-3,TGTGCCAGCAGCGTAGGACAGGCCAGCACAGATACGCAGTATTTT,CASSVGQASTDTQYF
TRBD1,TRBV28,-,TRBJ2-6,TGTGCCAGCGAACCGACAGGGCCCGGGGCCAACGTCCTGACTTTC,CASEPTGPGANVLTF
TRBD1,TRBV23-1,-,TRBJ1-2,TGCGCCAGCAGCCTTAGGCGCCTCCGGGACAGGGGGCTATGGCTACAGGGGGTCGGGCTCTTC,CASSLRRLRDRGLWLQGVGLF
TRBD1,TRBV4-2,-,TRBJ1-1,TGTGCCAGCAGCCAGGACGGGGACAGGGGGATGAACACTGAAGCTTTCTTT,CASSQDGDRGMNTEAFF
TRBD1,TRBV29-1,-,TRBJ1-2,TGCAGCCTGAGGGACAGGGATGATGGCTACACCTTC,CSLRDRDDGYTF
TRBD1,TRBV28,-,TRBJ2-1,TGTGCCAGCAGTTTACGGGGACAGGGTAATGAGCAGTTCTTC,CASSLRGQGNEQFF
-,TRBV6-1,-,TRBJ2-7,TGTGCCAGCAGTGAAACCTTGAGGGTTAGCTTACACGAGCAGTACTTC,CASSETLRVSLHEQYF
TRBD1,TRBV7-9,-,TRBJ1-1,TGTGCCAGCAGCACAGGGGCTCCTGAAGCTTTCTTT,CASSTGAPEAFF
-,TRBV21-1,once,TRBJ1-5,TGTGCCAGCAGCAAAGGGGTCCCCGCGGATCAGCCCCAGCATTTT,CASSKGVPADQPQHF
TRBD2,TRBV19,-,TRBJ2-1,TGTGCCAGTAGTATAAGCGGGAGGGCCGGAAATGAGCAGTTCTTC,CASSISGRAGNEQFF
-,TRBV7-2,-,TRBJ2-2,TGTGCCAGCAGCTCCCTTTCGTTAACCGGGGAGCTGTTTTTT,CASSSLSLTGELFF
-,TRBV6-5,-,TRBJ1-5,TGTGCCAGCAGTTACTCGGCCCTGAGCAATCAGCCCCAGCATTTT,CASSYSALSNQPQHF
TRBD1,TRBV29-1,-,TRBJ2-5,TGCAGCGTCCGCCGGGACAGGGGGACGGAGACCCAGTACTTC,CSVRRDRGTETQYF
TRBD2,TRBV5-1,-,TRBJ2-1,TGCGCCAGCAGCTTGGATCTAGCGGGAGGGCGAAATGAGCAGTTCTTC,CASSLDLAGGRNEQFF
TRBD2,TRBV27,-,TRBJ2-1,TGTGCCAGCACCCTACTAGCGGGAGGGGGTGAGCAGTTCTTC,CASTLLAGGGEQFF
-,TRBV25-1,-,TRBJ2-7,TGTGCCAGCAGTGTATTGTCGGGGGTCTCCTACGAGCAGTACTTC,CASSVLSGVSYEQYF
TRBD2,TRBV6-6,-,TRBJ2-3,TGTGCCAGCAGTTCCGCCAGCGGGAGAAGAGATACGCAGTATTTT,CASSSASGRRDTQYF
-,TRBV6-1,-,TRBJ1-2,TGTGCCAGCACCCTCTCGGTTATGGGCTACACCTTC,CASTLSVMGYTF
-,TRBV4-3,-,TRBJ2-7,TGCGCCAGCAGCCAAGACAGAGCGACCTACGAGCAGTACTTC,CASSQDRATYEQYF
TRBD1,TRBV27,-,TRBJ2-7,TGTGCCAGCAGTTTCGGGACAGCCTCATACGAGCAGTACTTC,CASSFGTASYEQYF
TRBD1,TRBV5-1,-,TRBJ2-3,TGCGCCAGCAGCTTACAGGGGGCGGGCACAGATACGCAGTATTTT,CASSLQGAGTDTQYF
-,TRBV30,-,TRBJ2-1,TGTGCCTGGAGTGTACTGCACAATGAGCAGTTCTTC,CAWSVLHNEQFF
-,TRBV6-1,-,TRBJ2-6,TGTGCCAGCAGTGAATTGTGGGTCGGTCAGGATACTGGGGCCAACGTCCTGACTTTC,CASSELWVGQDTGANVLTF
-,TRBV30,few,TRBJ2-7,TGTGCCTGGAGTGTTGGTCAGGGTGGCTACGAGCAGTACTTC,CAWSVGQGGYEQYF
-,TRBV4-1,-,TRBJ1-1,TGCGCCAGCAGCCAAGTGGTTCAGGCCGACACTGAAGCTTTCTTT,CASSQVVQADTEAFF
TRBD1,TRBV28,-,TRBJ1-1,TGTGCCAGCAGTTCGACAGGGGGGAAAGCTTTCTTT,CASSSTGGKAFF
TRBD2,TRBV29-1,-,TRBJ2-2,TGCAGTGGCCTAGCGGGATGGAACACCGGGGAGCTGTTTTTT,CSGLAGWNTGELFF
TRBD1,TRBV15,-,TRBJ2-5,TGTGCCACCAGCAGGGCCCCGGACAGGGAAAAGACCCAGTACTTC,CATSRAPDREKTQYF
TRBD2,TRBV5-1,-,TRBJ2-1,TGCGCCAGCAGCTTGGCCCCTAGCGGGGGGAACAATGAGCAGTTCTTC,CASSLAPSGGNNEQFF
-,TRBV19,-,TRBJ1-1,TGTGCCACCTCCCAGGGAGGGGGTACTGAAGCTTTCTTT,CATSQGGGTEAFF
-,TRBV10-3,-,TRBJ2-7,TGTGCCATCAGTGAGGCCTCAGGGGCGCTAGAGCAGTACTTC,CAISEASGALEQYF
TRBD1,TRBV4-3,-,TRBJ2-7,TGCGCCAGCAGCCAAGGAACAGGGGCCACCTACTCCTACGAGCAGTACTTC,CASSQGTGATYSYEQYF